This entry lists 7 T cell receptor beta chains sequenced from one sample in a study of early T cells in non-severe SARS-CoV-2 infection. From the 5' RACE reads, TCRdb called clonotypes with MiXCR, one entry per CDR3 protein. In the table there are roughly 51,000 distinct CDR3 sequences, around 8.3% of which are singletons. The material sequenced was whole blood, taken at baseline. The receptor set was obtained from an adult who was a healthcare worker with PCR-confirmed SARS-CoV-2 infection or an uninfected control (not recorded which).

This sequence joins TRBV29-1 and TRBJ2-5, with 7 positions matching TRBD1. CDR3 length: 11 amino acids. Trimming cost V 7 bases and J 4 bases; bases outside gene matches: 3. Germline-derived CDR1 and CDR2 are SQVTM and ANQGSEA. Here the CDR3 reads CSAGQRETQYF. CDR3 nucleotide sequence: TGCAGCGCGGGACAGAGAGAGACCCAGTACTTC.

This clonotype was recorded many times. The V gene is TRBV29-1, the J gene TRBJ1-4; no clear D. The CDR3 loop spans 11 amino acids. Trimming took off 7 bases at V and 8 bases at J, with 11 bases between the two ends. Germline V gene data show CDR1 as SQVTM and CDR2 as ANQGSEA. CDR3 in DNA: TGCAGCGCCTTGGCTGGGGAAAAACTGTTTTTT. Protein: CSALAGEKLFF.

The chain employs TRBV6-4 and TRBJ2-1, with D perhaps TRBD2 (6 bases). CDR1 is MRHNA, CDR2 SNTAGT, per germline. The length of the CDR3 is 15 residues. With 3 bases removed from V and 1 base from J, the gap between germline ends came to 10 bases. The CDR3 protein is CASSEGLASYNEQFF. CDR3 in DNA: TGTGCCAGCAGTGAGGGACTTGCGTCCTACAATGAGCAGTTCTTC.

This clonotype showed up many times. The chain has TRBV7-2 and TRBJ1-1; TRBD1 might be the D (6 bases). V was cut by 2 bases and J by 5 bases, with 15 bases left in between. Germline V gene sequence: CDR1 SGHTA, CDR2 FQGNSA. The CDR3 is 15 amino acids. CDR3 sequence reads: CASSLFPGVDTEAFF. The CDR3 nucleotides are TGTGCCAGCAGCTTATTCCCAGGGGTAGATACTGAAGCTTTCTTT.

The rearrangement uses TRBV7-9 and TRBJ1-1; D call uncertain. The V and J ends lost 5 bases and 3 bases respectively, with 7 bases between them. CDR3 length: 12 amino acids. The germline V gene encodes CDR1 SEHNR and CDR2 FQNEAQ (reference sequence). The CDR3 DNA sequence: TGTGCCAGCAGCCCGAGCCACACTGAAGCTTTCTTT. This translates into CASSPSHTEAFF.

This clonotype was found a few times. This rearrangement joins TRBV12-3 or TRBV12-4 to TRBJ1-3; D gene unclear. Trimming took off 6 bases at V and 2 bases at J, with 11 bases between the two ends. The CDR3 has 14 residues. This CDR3 is CASSHLGPGNTIYF. CDR3 sequence (DNA): TGTGCCAGCAGCCATTTGGGCCCTGGAAACACCATATATTTT.

Notes on this clonotype: A clone one base away is much larger, so this may be a read error. This chain connects TRBV12-3 or TRBV12-4 to TRBJ2-6; TRBD1 might be the D (6 bases). Trimming cost V 8 bases and J 5 bases, with 13 bases left between them. This CDR3 spans 14 amino acids. CDR3 DNA sequence: TGTGCCAGCGGCATACAGGGACGGGCCAACGTCCTGACTTTC. This codes for CASGIQGRANVLTF.